This TCR beta chain emerged from a study of T cells in tuberculosis. The wider study: This South African cohort compared adolescents with or without latent tuberculosis against adults with active tuberculosis.

Tuberculin skin test and IGRA determined adolescents' latent tuberculosis status at entry. Each donor contributed 85,000 to 100,000 T cells on average, unsorted. Assay used: immunoSEQ multiplex PCR; TCRdb lists only in-frame clones, some missing. The table lists roughly 45,000 clones, less than 95% of them singletons, with around 2% in the top ten. Unmatched junction bases numbered 18, after V lost 3 bases and J lost 14 bases. Per germline, CDR1 LNHDA and CDR2 SQIVND (reference sequence). The CDR3 totals 15 residues. The sequence was collected from a donor aged 10 to 29 with latent tuberculosis or without tuberculosis infection. Some clones in this sample may be carry-over from other donors' samples. Material: PBMCs. This rearrangement joins TRBV19 to TRBJ1-2; 7 bases map to TRBD1. CDR3 DNA: TGTGCCAGTAGTATGTCCCCTCCCACCGGGACAGCCGTGACCTTC. Residues: CASSMSPPTGTAVTF.